This T cell receptor (beta chain) was retrieved from a study of molecular identifiers for immune sequencing clone quantification. Study at large: Across replicate runs, RNA obtained from about 21,000 or 97,000 naive CD8 cells was divided into five, with four undergoing sequencing.

From germline, CDR1 is MGHRA and CDR2 YSYEKL. CDR3 size: 17 residues. Trimming removed 1 base at V and 4 bases at J, with 17 bases between. This clonotype has ten or more counts. The target antigen is unknown. Findings of the study overall: In naive cells, clones above 20 RNA copies held under 1% of molecules, whereas in effector cells they held over 97%.

TCRdb analysed the PCR reads with MiXCR anew, one entry per CDR3 protein. The sample comprises about 54,000 distinct CDR3 sequences, roughly a quarter of which are singletons, and under 2% rests with the top ten. Libraries of naive CD8 T cells were made from about 20,000 to 1,000,000 sorted cells. They used 10%, 30% or 50% RNA. Based on a CD8+CD4-CCR7+CD45RA+ profile, naive CD8 T cells were sorted. The specimen sequenced was naive CD8+ T cells from blood, with Jurkat cell RNA spiked in. Subset here: FACS-sorted CD8+CD4-CCR7+CD45RA+ naive T cells. This receptor was obtained from a human donor in good health. Some libraries in this study had Jurkat cell RNA spiked in. This chain links TRBV4-1 with TRBJ1-5; maybe TRBD1 (5 bases). The CDR3 reads CASSQVIGQGMNQPQHF. The CDR3 coding sequence is TGCGCCAGCAGCCAAGTCATTGGGCAGGGCATGAATCAGCCCCAGCATTTT.